These T cell receptor beta chains were read from a single sample in a study of human T cells and chemical hapten exposure. TCRdb analysed the RACE reads with MiXCR anew, one entry per CDR3 protein. Of about 270,000 distinct CDR3 sequences listed, roughly 7.7% are singletons. Sequenced here: whole blood, sampled in connection with sensitization to the hapten diphenylcyclopropenone (DPC). The receptors come from a man aged 18 to 29 with alopecia areata. Some clones in this sample may be carry-over from other donors' samples. The CDR3 runs from the conserved cysteine through the conserved F or W. D genes are given only for firm matches. Some rows mark clone size as missing; the rest say once, few, many or name a class of expanded clone.

CAAGSTTNEKLFF,TGTGCAGCGGGCAGCACAACTAATGAAAAACTGTTTTTT,.,TRBV10-3,TRBJ1-4,few
CASSTGPPEEQFF,TGTGCCAGCAGCACGGGCCCCCCGGAAGAGCAGTTCTTC,.,TRBV4-2,TRBJ2-1,few
CSVVDRGAFDEQFF,TGCAGCGTGGTAGACAGGGGCGCGTTCGATGAGCAGTTCTTC,TRBD1,TRBV29-1,TRBJ2-1,.
CASSQGQGDEETQYF,TGTGCCAGCAGCCAGGGACAGGGCGATGAAGAGACCCAGTACTTC,TRBD1,TRBV6-6,TRBJ2-5,many
CASSVPGRGRTEAFF,TGTGCCAGCAGTGTCCCGGGCAGGGGGCGGACTGAAGCTTTCTTT,TRBD1,TRBV25-1,TRBJ1-1,many
CASSPFLGGGTGELFF,TGTGCCAGCAGCCCCTTTTTGGGCGGGGGCACCGGGGAGCTGTTTTTT,TRBD2,TRBV7-9,TRBJ2-2,.
CASSHRDRGQETKYF,TGTGCCAGCAGCCACCGGGACAGGGGACAAGAGACCAAGTACTTC,TRBD1,TRBV14,TRBJ2-5,.
CASSLKLAFSYNEQFF,TGTGCCAGCAGTTTAAAACTAGCGTTTTCCTACAATGAGCAGTTCTTC,TRBD2,TRBV27,TRBJ2-1,.
CASKDRGDEQYF,TGTGCCAGCAAGGACAGGGGGGACGAGCAGTACTTC,TRBD1,TRBV7-9,TRBJ2-7,few
CASSRFRTLNTGELFF,TGTGCCAGCAGTAGGTTTAGGACCCTGAACACCGGGGAGCTGTTTTTT,.,TRBV12-3/TRBV12-4,TRBJ2-2,many
CASTLGWQGKSPLHF,TGTGCCAGCACTTTGGGGTGGCAGGGGAAGTCACCCCTCCACTTT,.,TRBV27,TRBJ1-6,few
CASSVGQGDNQPQHF,TGTGCCAGCAGCGTAGGACAGGGAGACAATCAGCCCCAGCATTTT,TRBD1,TRBV9,TRBJ1-5,many
CASSESGGYQPQHF,TGCGCCAGCAGTGAGTCGGGCGGGTATCAGCCCCAGCATTTT,.,TRBV10-2,TRBJ1-5,many
CSVVRIVAGVQETQYF,TGCAGCGTTGTTCGAATTGTAGCGGGGGTCCAAGAGACCCAGTACTTC,TRBD2,TRBV29-1,TRBJ2-5,.
CSVVLSQETQYF,TGCAGCGTTGTTTTGTCACAAGAGACCCAGTACTTC,.,TRBV29-1,TRBJ2-5,many
CASSFQRPNQPQHF,TGTGCCAGCAGTTTCCAGAGGCCTAATCAGCCCCAGCATTTT,.,TRBV28,TRBJ1-5,few
CSVDQGLNTEAFF,TGCAGCGTTGACCAGGGGCTGAACACTGAAGCTTTCTTT,.,TRBV29-1,TRBJ1-1,.
CSAKDTTNTGELFF,TGCAGTGCCAAGGACACAACGAACACCGGGGAGCTGTTTTTT,.,TRBV20-1,TRBJ2-2,few
CASSHRGGLAKNIQYF,TGTGCCAGCAGCCACAGGGGCGGTCTAGCCAAAAACATTCAGTACTTC,.,TRBV3-2,TRBJ2-4,.
CASSILRVAYGYTF,TGTGCCAGCAGTATCCTCAGGGTCGCCTATGGCTACACCTTC,.,TRBV28,TRBJ1-2,.
CASSLAVADYNEQFF,TGCGCCAGCAGCTTGGCCGTCGCAGATTACAATGAGCAGTTCTTC,.,TRBV5-1,TRBJ2-1,many
CASNSHREWSNQPQHF,TGTGCCAGCAATTCTCACAGGGAATGGAGCAATCAGCCCCAGCATTTT,.,TRBV28,TRBJ1-5,few
CASTLRGKPQHF,TGTGCCAGCACACTACGGGGAAAGCCCCAGCATTTT,.,TRBV28,TRBJ1-5,many
CASSLTRRLQETQYF,TGTGCCAGCAGCCTAACCCGACGTCTTCAAGAGACCCAGTACTTC,.,TRBV7-9,TRBJ2-5,.
CATSSRDRVQPQHF,TGTGCCACCAGCAGCCGGGACAGAGTTCAGCCCCAGCATTTT,TRBD1,TRBV15,TRBJ1-5,.
CASSDGGMENTEAFF,TGTGCCAGCAGTGATGGGGGAATGGAGAACACTGAAGCTTTCTTT,.,TRBV25-1,TRBJ1-1,.
CASSLGRINSPLHF,TGTGCCAGCAGCTTGGGACGGATTAATTCACCCCTCCACTTT,.,TRBV5-4,TRBJ1-6,few
CASTLYVGLTFF,TGTGCCAGCACCCTCTACGTCGGTTTGACTTTCTTT,.,TRBV28,TRBJ1-1,.
CASSPGQVLQETQYF,TGCGCCAGCAGCCCGGGACAGGTGCTCCAAGAGACCCAGTACTTC,TRBD1,TRBV5-1,TRBJ2-5,.
CASSSLRTGGPELFF,TGTGCCAGCAGCTCTCTACGAACAGGGGGCCCGGAGCTGTTTTTT,TRBD1,TRBV7-9,TRBJ2-2,few
CASSLPDRLAGDTQYF,TGTGCCAGCAGCTTGCCCGACAGACTAGCGGGAGATACGCAGTATTTT,TRBD2,TRBV5-6,TRBJ2-3,.
CSAQPQSGRDEKLFF,TGCAGTGCTCAACCGCAGTCTGGAAGGGATGAAAAACTGTTTTTT,.,TRBV20-1,TRBJ1-4,few
CASSVGLGEIHEQYF,TGTGCCAGCAGCGTAGGTTTGGGGGAGATACACGAGCAGTACTTC,.,TRBV9,TRBJ2-7,few
CSAPRALNTEAFF,TGCAGTGCCCCCAGGGCCCTTAACACTGAAGCTTTCTTT,.,TRBV20-1,TRBJ1-1,few
CASRRTGTEYQETQYF,TGTGCCAGCAGGAGGACCGGGACAGAGTACCAAGAGACCCAGTACTTC,TRBD1,TRBV27,TRBJ2-5,few